Below, 25 T cell receptor beta chains from the same sample are listed, as sequenced in a study of CXCR3-negative and CXCR3-positive naive CD8 T cells. Study-wide points: Relative to CXCR3-negative naive cells, CXCR3-positive naive cells had more hydrophobic TRB CDR3s.

The libraries of TRB cDNA were prepared using 5' RACE with UMI labels. After re-calling the 5' RACE reads, TCRdb lists one entry per CDR3 protein, DNA absent. In total, the table holds under 70,000 distinct CDR3 sequences. These receptors' antigens are unknown. Material for sequencing was naive CXCR3+ CD8+ T cells from blood. Subset given: CD45RO-CCR7+CD27+CD95- naive CD8+ T cells expressing CXCR3 (TNR3+). These receptors came from a human donor in good health. Some clones in this sample may be carry-over from other donors' samples.

This rearrangement joins TRBV20-1 to TRBJ1-1. Germline V gene lookup returns CDR1 DFQATT and CDR2 SNEGSKA (reference sequence). This CDR3 has 12 amino acids. The CDR3 is CSAEWVFTEAFF.

The gene calls are TRBV5-1 and TRBJ2-7; TCRdb calls TRBD1, which cannot be checked without DNA. The CDR3 is 15 residues long. Germline V gene data show CDR1 as SGHRS and CDR2 as YFSETQ. The CDR3 sequence is CASSLTTGLDYEQYF.

The chain combines TRBV7-3 with TRBJ2-5; without DNA, the TCRdb call of TRBD1 cannot be checked. The CDR3 spans 14 residues. Looked up from germline, CDR1 is SGHTA and CDR2 is FQGTGA. The CDR3 loop is CASSRTGNQETQYF.

The chain's CDR3 is CASSSGQFNQPQHF. This sequence joins TRBV7-8 and TRBJ1-5; the TCRdb D gene call, TRBD1, has no DNA to confirm it. The germline CDR1 and CDR2 sequences are SGHVS and FQNEAQ. The CDR3 runs to 14 residues.

V usage is TRBV5-6 and J usage is TRBJ2-6; as DNA is missing, the TRBD1 call by TCRdb cannot be tested. CDR1 is SGHDT, CDR2 YYEEEE, per germline. The CDR3 loop spans 18 amino acids. The CDR3: CASSLIGQILSGANVLTF.

V is TRBV13 and J is TRBJ1-1; TCRdb gives TRBD1 as the D gene, but with no DNA this cannot be confirmed. The CDR3 consists of 15 residues. The germline CDR1 and CDR2 sequences are PRHDT and FYEKMQ (reference sequence). CDR3 amino acids: CASSFPTGGLTEAFF.

This chain joins TRBV7-6 and TRBJ2-3; TCRdb's D call, TRBD1, is unchecked because there is no DNA. In germline, CDR1 is SGHVS, CDR2 FNYEAQ. The CDR3 runs to 14 residues. CDR3 region: CASSLEGAGDTQYF.

V gene TRBV29-1 combines with J gene TRBJ2-1; the TRBD2 assignment by TCRdb is unverifiable without DNA. The CDR3 has 13 amino acids. CDR1 SQVTM and CDR2 ANQGSEA come from the germline V gene. The CDR3 spells CSLGTSRDNEQFF.

The genes are TRBV29-1 and TRBJ2-4; TCRdb picks TRBD1, but there is no DNA to check that call. The CDR3 totals 16 residues. Germline CDR1 and CDR2: SQVTM and ANQGSEA. CDR3 in amino acids: CSVVPQGGLAKNIQYF.

V is TRBV6-5 and J is TRBJ2-7; TCRdb's D gene call, TRBD2, goes unchecked for lack of DNA. This CDR3 is built from 13 residues. Germline V lookup: CDR1 MNHEY, CDR2 SVGAGI. The CDR3 spells CASSPGLSYEQYF.

The gene calls are TRBV7-9 and TRBJ2-3; as DNA is missing, the TRBD2 call by TCRdb cannot be tested. CDR1 SEHNR and CDR2 FQNEAQ come from the germline V gene (reference sequence). The CDR3 loop spans 17 amino acids. The chain's CDR3 is CASSRLTSGGRGDTQYF.

The chain employs TRBV25-1 and TRBJ2-7; TCRdb indicates TRBD1, and absent DNA this call remains unverified. The V gene's germline CDR1 is MGHDK and CDR2 SYGVNS. The CDR3 spans 14 residues. CDR3 amino acids: CASSESGGRREQYF.

The V and J genes are TRBV7-6 and TRBJ2-7. Germline CDR1 and CDR2: SGHVS and FNYEAQ. CDR3 length: 15 residues. CDR3 sequence reads: CASSLGVGSPYEQYF.

The J gene is TRBJ2-2, the V gene TRBV24-1; as DNA is missing, the TRBD1 call by TCRdb cannot be tested. CDR1 is KGHDR and CDR2 is SFDVKD in the germline V gene. This CDR3 comprises 13 residues. CDR3 sequence reads: CATSTGWAGELFF.

The chain links TRBV7-2 to TRBJ1-1. The CDR3 is 16 amino acids. Germline CDR1 SGHTA, CDR2 FQGNSA. This chain's CDR3 is CASSLAGYGMNTEAFF.

The V gene is TRBV5-1, the J gene TRBJ2-3; TCRdb's D call, TRBD2, is unchecked because there is no DNA. There are 18 residues in the CDR3. Germline-derived CDR1 and CDR2 are SGHRS and YFSETQ. Here the CDR3 reads CASRPGLAVHLSTDTQYF.

V and J are TRBV29-1 and TRBJ2-2; TCRdb's assignment of TRBD2 cannot be checked, as there is no DNA. The length of the CDR3 is 15 residues. Germline CDR1 is SQVTM and CDR2 is ANQGSEA. The CDR3 protein is CSVEGGSASTGELFF.

The gene calls are TRBV4-3 and TRBJ2-1. The CDR3 consists of 13 residues. From germline, CDR1 is LGHNA and CDR2 YSLEER. The CDR3 here is CASSQDSYNEQFF.

The chain employs TRBV19 and TRBJ2-5; without DNA, the TCRdb call of TRBD1 cannot be checked. In germline, CDR1 is LNHDA, CDR2 SQIVND (reference sequence). This CDR3 contains 12 residues. The CDR3 loop reads CATTGDQETQYF.

The V call is TRBV29-1, the J call TRBJ2-6; TCRdb selects TRBD1, and the lack of DNA leaves this call unchecked. Looked up from germline, CDR1 is SQVTM and CDR2 is ANQGSEA. This CDR3 has 15 residues. This chain's CDR3 is CSVAGTGVGANVLTF.

The chain uses TRBV6-4 and TRBJ2-3; the D gene TCRdb calls, TRBD1, cannot be checked with no DNA. This CDR3 has 15 amino acids. Looked up from germline, CDR1 is MRHNA and CDR2 is SNTAGT. Here the CDR3 reads CASSAAGEPTDTQYF.

CDR3 loop: CASSYLATGDEQYF. The V call is TRBV6-6, the J call TRBJ2-7; without DNA, the TCRdb call of TRBD1 cannot be checked. The CDR3 is 14 amino acids. The V gene's germline CDR1 is MNHNY and CDR2 SVGAGI (reference sequence).

The J gene is TRBJ1-1, the V gene TRBV29-1; TCRdb indicates TRBD1, and absent DNA this call remains unverified. The CDR3 runs to 12 residues. CDR1 SQVTM and CDR2 ANQGSEA come from the germline V gene. The CDR3 protein is CSVPTGDTEAFF.

The CDR3 is CASSQGLAGETQYF. The rearrangement uses TRBV4-1 and TRBJ2-5; no DNA is available, so the TRBD2 call from TCRdb remains unchecked. Germline V gene lookup returns CDR1 MGHRA and CDR2 YSYEKL. CDR3 size: 14 residues.

The chain uses TRBV20-1 and TRBJ2-7; checking the TCRdb D call of TRBD2 is not possible without DNA. CDR3 size: 17 residues. Germline lookup yields CDR1 DFQATT and CDR2 SNEGSKA (reference sequence). CDR3 residues: CSARDIRTSGGPYEQYF.